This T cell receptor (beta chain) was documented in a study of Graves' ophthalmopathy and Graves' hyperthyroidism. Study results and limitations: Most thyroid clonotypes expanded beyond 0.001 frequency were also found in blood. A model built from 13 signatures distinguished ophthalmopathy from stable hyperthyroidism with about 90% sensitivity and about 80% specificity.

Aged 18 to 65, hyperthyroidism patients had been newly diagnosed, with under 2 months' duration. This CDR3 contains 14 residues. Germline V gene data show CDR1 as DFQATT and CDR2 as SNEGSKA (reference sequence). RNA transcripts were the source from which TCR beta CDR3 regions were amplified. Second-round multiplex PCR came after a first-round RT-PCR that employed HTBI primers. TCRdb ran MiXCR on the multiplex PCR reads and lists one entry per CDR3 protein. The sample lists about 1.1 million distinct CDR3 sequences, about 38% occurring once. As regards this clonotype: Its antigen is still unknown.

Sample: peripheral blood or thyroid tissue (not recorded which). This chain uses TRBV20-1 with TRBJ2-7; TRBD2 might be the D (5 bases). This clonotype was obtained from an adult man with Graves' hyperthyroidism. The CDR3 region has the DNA TGCAGGGCGGGTAGCACAAAATCCGCCTACGAGCAGTACTTC. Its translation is CRAGSTKSAYEQYF.